Listed below are T cell receptor beta chains from one sample, sequenced in a study of T cell responses to AZD1222 COVID-19 vaccine. Using immunoSEQ multiplex PCR, the repertoire was profiled, and TCRdb retains in-frame clones only, with some absent. This table holds some 150,000 clones. The specimen sequenced was peripheral blood. These receptors all come from an adult in good health. The conserved cysteine and the conserved F or W are not part of the CDR3 here.

v_call	j_call	cdr3_aa
TRBV19	TRBJ2-5	ASSVNLGGETQY
TRBV10-3	TRBJ2-7	AISPATGTYEQY
TRBV19	TRBJ1-1	ASCWQGRGTEAF
TRBV29-1	TRBJ1-2	SVGSFGATGYGYT
TRBV2	TRBJ2-1	ASSGVGPPSYNEQF
TRBV18	TRBJ2-1	ASSGLREGLSYNEQF
TRBV11-3	TRBJ1-2	ASSEGAERGRGYGYT
TRBV20-1	TRBJ1-1	SARVPTEAF
TRBV6-5	TRBJ1-1	ASSYGSNTEAF
TRBV6-5	TRBJ1-1	ASSYSSFMNTEAF
TRBV30	TRBJ1-2	AWTLRGRGYT
TRBV7-6	TRBJ1-3	ASSLVGRNAQGPGNTIY
TRBV6-6	TRBJ1-3	ASRTPSGNTIY
TRBV27	TRBJ2-7	ASSLWGSSYEQY
TRBV6-2/TRBV6-3	TRBJ2-2	ASSRTGGFMTGELF
TRBV27	TRBJ1-1	ASSFLDRDTEAF
TRBV7-2	TRBJ1-1	ASSYPDRGREAF
TRBV7-6	TRBJ2-3	ASSLARDRSTDTQY
TRBV7-6	TRBJ1-5	ASSPEPGLQPQH
TRBV14	TRBJ1-6	ASSQRGGTVDNSPLH
TRBV4-1	TRBJ2-3	ASSQDRETSGTDTQY
TRBV11-3	TRBJ1-4	ASSHNPGQTNEKLF
TRBV2	TRBJ1-2	ASIVTTAAYGYT
TRBV12-3/TRBV12-4	TRBJ2-3	ASNLPPTDTQY
TRBV27	TRBJ1-3	ASRGRNSGNTIY